Listed below are T cell receptor beta chains from one sample, sequenced in a study of T cell responses to AZD1222 COVID-19 vaccine. Assay: immunoSEQ multiplex PCR; the TCRdb copy retains only in-frame clones and omits some. The sample carries 120,000 to 150,000 clones, 80% to 90% recorded once. The specimen comprised peripheral blood, sampled on day 0 of AZD1222 vaccination. Receptors were obtained from an adult in good health. Both conserved end residues are part of each CDR3. The order of the fields is V gene, CDR3 protein.

TRBV19	CATRDSGTGNTIYF
TRBV11-2	CASSKQGANTEAFF
TRBV29-1	CSVFTVFMNTEAFF
TRBV7-9	CASILLGQETQYF
TRBV2	CASRGSGGPVGAKNIQYF
TRBV6-1	CASSEVSGGSQPQHF
TRBV11-2	CASSSLEGEQFF
TRBV15	CATSREAGPYEQYF
TRBV27	CASSPLRGRGSREAFF
TRBV11-3	CASSLGQRNTEAFF
TRBV11-2	CASSFRASPQETQYF
TRBV19	CASSIRASGANTGELFF
TRBV5-5	CASSLSSGSLGTQYF
TRBV27	CASSRRDRVNPGELFF
TRBV12-5	CASGWTAGQTYEQYF
TRBV19	CASSGSWGANVLTF
TRBV2	CASRIPGQANSPLHF
TRBV7-8	CASSSSVDGEAFF
TRBV7-8	CASAVAASGSPLHF
TRBV3-1/TRBV3-2	CASSQEAGTEKLFF
TRBV9	CASSGRHYNEQFF
TRBV6-5	CASSYGDTEQFF
TRBV5-1	CASSLGTGILNTEAFF
TRBV28	CASSPRGALAISNQPQHF
TRBV19	CASSKRKGLNPEAFF
TRBV30	CAWLDRLYRADTQYF
TRBV3-1/TRBV3-2	CASSLVQGSTIYF
TRBV6-5	CASGEMGTDTQYF
TRBV7-2	CASSRTSGRAGERDTQYF
TRBV6-2/TRBV6-3	CASSNRGSSPLHF
TRBV5-8	CASSTGGRGNQPQHF
TRBV4-1	CASSQSAGSYNEQFF
TRBV18	CASSPPPSGNSTDTQYF
TRBV19	CASSIGGPGNTIYF
TRBV7-8	CASAPWDRGYYEQYF
TRBV19	CASSASQAALYGYTF